This T cell receptor (beta chain) was recovered during a study of T cell responses to AZD1222 COVID-19 vaccine. Study-level results: Vaccine-associated CD4 TCRs spanned spike, dominant at 160-218 and 743-854. Compared with day 0, the breadth and depth of the Spike-specific TCR repertoire rose significantly after two doses of AZD1222. Repertoire sampling happened only post peak T cell response.

Some clones are missing from TCRdb's copy, which holds only in-frame ones; the method was immunoSEQ multiplex PCR. In the table there are around 150,000 clones, approximately 90% of which are singletons. Pooled in the analysis were second doses at about 4 or about 12 weeks. The V and J ends lost 5 bases and 4 bases respectively, with 12 bases between them. CDR1 is LNHDA and CDR2 is SQIVND in the germline V gene (reference sequence). The CDR3 spans 14 residues. In regard to this clone: As yet, its antigen is unknown.

This sample comprised peripheral blood, obtained 28 days after the second AZD1222 dose. The clonotype was recovered from an adult who received the AZD1222 COVID-19 vaccine. The chain employs TRBV19 and TRBJ1-3; D is unresolved. The CDR3 loop is CASSPLGSGNTIYF. The CDR3 nucleotides are TGTGCCAGTAGTCCCCTGGGGTCGGGAAACACCATATATTTT.